The clone carrying this TCR beta chain was counted at least ten times. Its antigen is not identified. Thyroid surgery had not been preceded by any treatment in any patient. In the source study's methods: Differences in CDR3 between clinicopathological groups were drawn on to build a classifier intended to discriminate distant-metastatic papillary thyroid cancer patients. TCRdb used MiXCR to call clones anew from the PCR reads. The V and J calls and clone size come from TCRdb's table, not from the authors' own analysis. Of tens of thousands of clones listed, approximately 22% were seen once; the top ten hold 4.4%. Germline assignment: CDR1 SGHTA and CDR2 FQGNSA. This CDR3 contains 14 residues. V dropped 10 bases and J dropped 0 bases, with 13 bases sitting between them. The data were obtained in a study of metastatic and nonmetastatic thyroid tumors. Whole-study context: Repertoire comparisons spanned blood and tumor or nodule tissue from malignant and benign thyroid patients.

Study-wide results and limits: It was reported that TCR beta diversity was significantly higher in malignant thyroid tumors than benign nodules, in blood and tumor.

Material: adjacent normal tissue. This receptor was taken from a female donor with papillary thyroid cancer or a benign thyroid nodule (not recorded which). Some clones in this sample may be carry-over from other donors' samples. The rearrangement joins TRBV7-2 to TRBJ2-1; no clear D. CDR3 in amino acids: CATSLSRSYNEQFF. CDR3 DNA sequence: TGTGCCACATCCCTCTCCCGCTCCTACAATGAGCAGTTCTTC.